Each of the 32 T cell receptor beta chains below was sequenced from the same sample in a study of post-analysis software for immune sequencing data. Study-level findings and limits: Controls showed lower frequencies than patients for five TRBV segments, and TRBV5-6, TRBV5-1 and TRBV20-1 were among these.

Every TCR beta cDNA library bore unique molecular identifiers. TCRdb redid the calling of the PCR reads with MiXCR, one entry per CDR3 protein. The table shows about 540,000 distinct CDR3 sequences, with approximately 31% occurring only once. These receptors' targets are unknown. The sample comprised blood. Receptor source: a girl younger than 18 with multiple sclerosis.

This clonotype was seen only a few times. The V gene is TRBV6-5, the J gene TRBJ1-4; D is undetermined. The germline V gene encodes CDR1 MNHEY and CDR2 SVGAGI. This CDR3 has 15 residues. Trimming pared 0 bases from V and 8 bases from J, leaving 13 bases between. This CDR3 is CASSYSGSLREKLFF. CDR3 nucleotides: TGTGCCAGCAGTTACTCGGGCAGTCTAAGGGAAAAACTGTTTTTT.

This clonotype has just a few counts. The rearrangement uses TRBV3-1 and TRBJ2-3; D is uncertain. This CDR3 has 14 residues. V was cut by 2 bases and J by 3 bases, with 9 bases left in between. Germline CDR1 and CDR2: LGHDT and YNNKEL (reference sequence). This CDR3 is CASSQPTQTDTQYF. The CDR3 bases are TGTGCCAGCAGCCAACCCACACAGACAGATACGCAGTATTTT.

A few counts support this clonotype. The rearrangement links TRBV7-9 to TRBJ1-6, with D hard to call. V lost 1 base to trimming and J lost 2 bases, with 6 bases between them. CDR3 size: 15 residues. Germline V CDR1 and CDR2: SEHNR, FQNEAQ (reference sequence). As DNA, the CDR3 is TGTGCCAGCAGCTTAGACGGGGCCTATAATTCACCCCTCCACTTT. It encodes CASSLDGAYNSPLHF.

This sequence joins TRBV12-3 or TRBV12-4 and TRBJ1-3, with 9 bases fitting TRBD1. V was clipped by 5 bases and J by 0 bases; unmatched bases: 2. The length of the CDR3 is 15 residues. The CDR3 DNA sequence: TGTGCCAGCAGTCCGACAGGGGGCTCTGGAAACACCATATATTTT. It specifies CASSPTGGSGNTIYF.

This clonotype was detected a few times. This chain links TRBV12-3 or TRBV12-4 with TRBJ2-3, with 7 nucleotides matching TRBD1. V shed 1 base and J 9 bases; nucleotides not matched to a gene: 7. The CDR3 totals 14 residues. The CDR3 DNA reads TGTGCCAGCAGTTTAGAGACAGGGCCCTGGACGCAGTATTTT. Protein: CASSLETGPWTQYF.

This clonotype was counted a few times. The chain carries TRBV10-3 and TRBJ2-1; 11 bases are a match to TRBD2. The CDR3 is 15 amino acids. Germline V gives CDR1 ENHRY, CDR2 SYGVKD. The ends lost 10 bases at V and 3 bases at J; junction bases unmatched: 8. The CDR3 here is CATLSGGASYNEQFF. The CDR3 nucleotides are TGTGCCACCCTTAGCGGGGGGGCCAGCTACAATGAGCAGTTCTTC.

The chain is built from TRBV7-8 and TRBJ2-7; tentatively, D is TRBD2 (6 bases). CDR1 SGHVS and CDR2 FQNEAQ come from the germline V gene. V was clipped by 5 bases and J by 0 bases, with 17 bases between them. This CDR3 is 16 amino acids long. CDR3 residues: CASSRSGGVLSYEQYF. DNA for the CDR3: TGTGCCAGCAGCCGTAGTGGCGGGGTCCTCTCCTACGAGCAGTACTTC. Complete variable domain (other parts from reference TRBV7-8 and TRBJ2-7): GAGVSQSPRYKVAKRGQDVALRCDPISGHVSLFWYQQALGQGPEFLTYFQNEAQLDKSGLPSDRFFAERPEGSVSTLKIQRTQQEDSAVYLCASSRSGGVLSYEQYFGPGTRLTVT.

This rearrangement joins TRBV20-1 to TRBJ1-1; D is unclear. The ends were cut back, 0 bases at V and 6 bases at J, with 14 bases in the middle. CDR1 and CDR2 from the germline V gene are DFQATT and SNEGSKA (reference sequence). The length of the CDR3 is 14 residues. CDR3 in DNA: TGCAGTGCTAGAGAGGAATCTGCAACCCCTGAAGCTTTCTTT. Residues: CSAREESATPEAFF.

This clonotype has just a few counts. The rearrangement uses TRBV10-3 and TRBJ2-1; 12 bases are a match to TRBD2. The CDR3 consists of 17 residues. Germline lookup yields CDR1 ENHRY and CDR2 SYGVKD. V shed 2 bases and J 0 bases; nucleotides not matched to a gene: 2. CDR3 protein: CAISETSGGLSYNEQFF. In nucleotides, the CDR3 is TGTGCCATCAGTGAGACTAGCGGGGGGCTCTCCTACAATGAGCAGTTCTTC.

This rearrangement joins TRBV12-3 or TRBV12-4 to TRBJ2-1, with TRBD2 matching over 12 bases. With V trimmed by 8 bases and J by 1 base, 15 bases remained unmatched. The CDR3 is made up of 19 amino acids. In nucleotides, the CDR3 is TGTGCCAGCGCCTGGGCCCCTAGCGGGGGGGCGAGATCCTACAATGAGCAGTTCTTC. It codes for CASAWAPSGGARSYNEQFF.

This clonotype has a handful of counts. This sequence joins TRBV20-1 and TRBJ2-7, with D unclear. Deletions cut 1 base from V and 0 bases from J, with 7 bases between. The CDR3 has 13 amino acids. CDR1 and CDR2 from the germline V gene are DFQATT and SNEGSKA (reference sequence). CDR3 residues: CSARAHPSYEQYF. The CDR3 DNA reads TGCAGTGCTAGAGCTCACCCCTCCTACGAGCAGTACTTC.

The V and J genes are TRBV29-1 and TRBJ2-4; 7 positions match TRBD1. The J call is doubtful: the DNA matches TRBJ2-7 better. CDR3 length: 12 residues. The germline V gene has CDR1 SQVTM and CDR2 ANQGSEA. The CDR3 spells CSVSAGGYEQYF. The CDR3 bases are TGCAGCGTTTCGGCAGGGGGCTACGAGCAGTACTTC.

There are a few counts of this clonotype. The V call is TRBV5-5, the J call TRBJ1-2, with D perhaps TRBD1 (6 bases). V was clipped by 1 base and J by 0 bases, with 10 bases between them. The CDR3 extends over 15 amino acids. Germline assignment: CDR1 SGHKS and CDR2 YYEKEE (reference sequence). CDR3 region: CASSLRGAPNYGYTF. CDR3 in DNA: TGTGCCAGCAGCTTGAGGGGGGCCCCTAACTATGGCTACACCTTC.

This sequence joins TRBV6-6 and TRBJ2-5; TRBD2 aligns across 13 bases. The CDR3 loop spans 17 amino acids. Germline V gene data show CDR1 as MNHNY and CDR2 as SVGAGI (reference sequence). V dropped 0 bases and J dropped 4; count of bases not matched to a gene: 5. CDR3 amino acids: CASSYSTSGGIRETQYF. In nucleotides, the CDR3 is TGTGCCAGCAGTTACTCGACTAGCGGGGGGATTCGAGAGACCCAGTACTTC.

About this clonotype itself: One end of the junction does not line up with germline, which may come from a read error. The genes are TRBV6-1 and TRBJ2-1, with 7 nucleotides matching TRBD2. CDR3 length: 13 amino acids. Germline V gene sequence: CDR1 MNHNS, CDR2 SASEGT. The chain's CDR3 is CASREAGSYEQFF. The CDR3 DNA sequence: TGTGCCAGCAGGGAAGCGGGATCCTACGAGCAGTTCTTC.

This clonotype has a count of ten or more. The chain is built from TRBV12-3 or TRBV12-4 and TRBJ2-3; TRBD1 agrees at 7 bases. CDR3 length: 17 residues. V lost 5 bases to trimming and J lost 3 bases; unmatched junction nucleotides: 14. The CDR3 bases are TGTGCCAGCAGTGCACACGACCTTCGGGACAGAACAGATACGCAGTATTTT. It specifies CASSAHDLRDRTDTQYF.

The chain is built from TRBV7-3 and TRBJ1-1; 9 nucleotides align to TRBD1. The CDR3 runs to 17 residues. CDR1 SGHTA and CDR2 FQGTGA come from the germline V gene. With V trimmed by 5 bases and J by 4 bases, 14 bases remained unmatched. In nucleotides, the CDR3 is TGTGCCAGCAGCCTGCATCCGGGACAGGGACCTGGCACTGAAGCTTTCTTT. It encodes CASSLHPGQGPGTEAFF.

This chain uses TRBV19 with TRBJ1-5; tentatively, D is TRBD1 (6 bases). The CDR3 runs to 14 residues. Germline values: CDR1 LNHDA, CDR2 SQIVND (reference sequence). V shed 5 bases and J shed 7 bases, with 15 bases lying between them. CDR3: CASSVTGSVQPQHF. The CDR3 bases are TGTGCCAGTAGTGTAACAGGGTCGGTACAGCCCCAGCATTTT.

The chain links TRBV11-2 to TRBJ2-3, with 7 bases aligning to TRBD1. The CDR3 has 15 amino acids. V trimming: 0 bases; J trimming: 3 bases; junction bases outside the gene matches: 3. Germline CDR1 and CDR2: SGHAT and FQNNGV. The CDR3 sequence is CASSLETGPTDTQYF. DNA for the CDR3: TGTGCCAGCAGCTTAGAGACAGGGCCAACAGATACGCAGTATTTT.

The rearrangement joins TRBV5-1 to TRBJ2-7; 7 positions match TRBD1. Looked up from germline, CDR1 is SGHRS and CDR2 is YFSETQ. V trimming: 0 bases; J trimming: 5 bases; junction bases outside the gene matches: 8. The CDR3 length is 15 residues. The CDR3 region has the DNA TGCGCCAGCAGCTTGGGGACGACAGGGTGGAACGAGCAGTACTTC. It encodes CASSLGTTGWNEQYF.

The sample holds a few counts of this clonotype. The CDR3 here is CASSTTGNTEAFF. The CDR3 DNA follows: TGCGCCAGCAGTACTACAGGGAACACTGAAGCTTTCTTT. J is TRBJ1-1 and V is TRBV5-1; D is perhaps TRBD1 (5 bases). The germline V gene has CDR1 SGHRS and CDR2 YFSETQ. V lost 5 bases, J lost 1 base, and 9 bases lay in between. CDR3 length equals 13 residues.

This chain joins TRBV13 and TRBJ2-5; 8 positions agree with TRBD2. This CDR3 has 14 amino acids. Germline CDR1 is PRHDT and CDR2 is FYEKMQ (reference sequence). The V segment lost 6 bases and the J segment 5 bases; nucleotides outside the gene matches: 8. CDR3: CASRHAGGRETQYF. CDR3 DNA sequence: TGTGCCAGCAGGCATGCGGGGGGCCGGGAGACCCAGTACTTC.

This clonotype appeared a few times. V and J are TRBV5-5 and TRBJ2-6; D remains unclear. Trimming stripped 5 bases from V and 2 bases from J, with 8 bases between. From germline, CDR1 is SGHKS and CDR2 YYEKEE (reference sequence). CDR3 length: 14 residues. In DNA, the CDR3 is TGTGCCAGCAGAAGGGAACCTGGGGCCAACGTCCTGACTTTC. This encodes CASRREPGANVLTF.

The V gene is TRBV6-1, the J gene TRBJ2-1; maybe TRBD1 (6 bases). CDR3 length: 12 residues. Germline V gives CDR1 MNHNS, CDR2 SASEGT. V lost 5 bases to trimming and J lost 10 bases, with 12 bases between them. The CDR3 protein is CASSRQAWEQFF. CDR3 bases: TGTGCCAGCAGTCGACAGGCGTGGGAGCAGTTCTTC.

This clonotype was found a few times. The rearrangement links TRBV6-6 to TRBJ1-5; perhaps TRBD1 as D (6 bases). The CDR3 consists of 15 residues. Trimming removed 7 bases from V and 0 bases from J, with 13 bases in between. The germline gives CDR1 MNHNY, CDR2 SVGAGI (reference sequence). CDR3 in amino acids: CASMRRGFSNQPQHF. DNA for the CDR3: TGTGCCAGCATGCGCAGGGGATTTAGCAATCAGCCCCAGCATTTT.

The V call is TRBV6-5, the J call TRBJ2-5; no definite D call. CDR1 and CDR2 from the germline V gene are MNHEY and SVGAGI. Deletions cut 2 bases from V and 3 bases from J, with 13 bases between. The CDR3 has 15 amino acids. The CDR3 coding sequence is TGTGCCAGCAGTTACCTAACGGACGGTAAAGAGACCCAGTACTTC. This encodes CASSYLTDGKETQYF.

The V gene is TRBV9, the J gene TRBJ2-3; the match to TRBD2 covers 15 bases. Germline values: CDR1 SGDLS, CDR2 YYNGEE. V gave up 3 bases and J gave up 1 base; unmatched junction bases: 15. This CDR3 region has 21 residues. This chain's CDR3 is CASSATLAGLAGGFRTDTQYF. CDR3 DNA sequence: TGTGCCAGCAGCGCAACACTTGCCGGACTAGCGGGGGGGTTTCGCACAGATACGCAGTATTTT.

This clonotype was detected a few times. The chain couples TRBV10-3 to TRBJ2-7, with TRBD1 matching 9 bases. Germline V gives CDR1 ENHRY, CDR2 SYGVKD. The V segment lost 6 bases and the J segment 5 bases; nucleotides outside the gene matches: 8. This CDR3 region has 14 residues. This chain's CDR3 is CAISPGTGLHEQYF. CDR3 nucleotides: TGTGCCATCAGCCCCGGGACAGGGCTCCACGAGCAGTACTTC.

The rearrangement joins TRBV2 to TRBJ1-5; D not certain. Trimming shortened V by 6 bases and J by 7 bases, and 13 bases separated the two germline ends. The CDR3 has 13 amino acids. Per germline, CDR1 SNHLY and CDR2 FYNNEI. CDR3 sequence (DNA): TGTGCCAGCAGCGAGGGCCGGCGGCAGCCCCAGCATTTT. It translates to CASSEGRRQPQHF. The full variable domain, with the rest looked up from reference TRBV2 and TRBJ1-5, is EPEVTQTPSHQVTQMGQEVILRCVPISNHLYFYWYRQILGQKVEFLVSFYNNEISEKSEIFDDQFSVERPDGSNFTLKIRSTKLEDSAMYFCASSEGRRQPQHFGDGTRLSIL.

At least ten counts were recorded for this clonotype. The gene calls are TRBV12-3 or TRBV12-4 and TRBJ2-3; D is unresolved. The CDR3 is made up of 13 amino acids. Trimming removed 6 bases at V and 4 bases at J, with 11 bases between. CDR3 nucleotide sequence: TGTGCCAGCAGACGTGACGATGCAGATACGCAGTATTTT. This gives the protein CASRRDDADTQYF.

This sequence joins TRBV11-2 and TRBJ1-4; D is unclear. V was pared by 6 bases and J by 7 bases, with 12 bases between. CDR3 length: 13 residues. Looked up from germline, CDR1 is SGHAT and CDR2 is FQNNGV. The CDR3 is CASSGGLSEKLFF. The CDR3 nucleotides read TGTGCCAGCAGTGGAGGGTTATCTGAAAAACTGTTTTTT.

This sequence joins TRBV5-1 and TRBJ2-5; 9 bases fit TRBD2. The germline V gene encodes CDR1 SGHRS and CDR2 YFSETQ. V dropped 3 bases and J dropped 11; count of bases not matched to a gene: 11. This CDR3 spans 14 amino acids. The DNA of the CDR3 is TGCGCCAGCAGCTATGGACTAGCGATGGATGAGCAGTACTTC. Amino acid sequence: CASSYGLAMDEQYF.